Reported below is one TCR beta chain. The age range of participants was 18 to 89 years, with residence in some 25 US areas. Participants had their cohort set by participant-reported clinical history. TCRdb keeps only in-frame clones here, not all; method: immunoSEQ multiplex PCR. Of under 200,000 clones in the sample, 89% were seen once. This sample was included in a study of blood T cell repertoires in COVID-19. About the research overall: COVID-19 samples from acute and convalescent phases originated in the United States, Italy and Spain. PBMCs, B-cell-depleted T cells, or T cells were the source of the cDNA or gDNA that made up the material.

Germline V gene sequence: CDR1 MNHNS, CDR2 SASEGT. CDR3 length: 13 residues. J gave up 5 bases and V 10 bases, and 7 bases lay outside the gene matches. The chain couples TRBV6-1 to TRBJ2-5; 10 bases are shared with TRBD2. The TCR was taken from a young woman who had recovered from COVID-19. Sequencing was carried out using PBMCs or T cells enriched from blood (not recorded which). The CDR3 DNA sequence: TGTGCCACCAGCGGGAGGGAGGAGGAGACCCAGTACTTC. Residues: CATSGREEETQYF.